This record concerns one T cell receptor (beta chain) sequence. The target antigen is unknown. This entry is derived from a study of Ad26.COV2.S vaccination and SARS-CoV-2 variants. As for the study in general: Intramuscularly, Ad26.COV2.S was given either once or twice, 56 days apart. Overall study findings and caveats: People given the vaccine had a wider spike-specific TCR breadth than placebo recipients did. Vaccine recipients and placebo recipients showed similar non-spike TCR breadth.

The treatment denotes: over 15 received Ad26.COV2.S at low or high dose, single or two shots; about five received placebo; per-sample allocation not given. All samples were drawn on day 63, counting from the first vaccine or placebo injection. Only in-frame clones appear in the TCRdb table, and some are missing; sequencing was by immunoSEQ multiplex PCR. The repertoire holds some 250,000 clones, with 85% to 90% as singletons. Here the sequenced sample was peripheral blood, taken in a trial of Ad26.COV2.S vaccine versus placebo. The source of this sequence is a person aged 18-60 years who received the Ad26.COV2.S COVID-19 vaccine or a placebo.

In DNA form, the CDR3 reads TGCAGCGTCAGGGAAGGGCCAGAGACCCAGTACTTC. The encoded protein is CSVREGPETQYF. The chain links TRBV29-1 to TRBJ2-5; maybe TRBD1 (5 bases). The CDR3 contains 12 residues. Trimming cost V 6 bases and J 4 bases, with 12 bases left between them. Germline lookup yields CDR1 SQVTM and CDR2 ANQGSEA.